The count of the clone carrying this T cell receptor (beta chain) is one. Clones were read by immunoSEQ multiplex PCR, and TCRdb kept only the in-frame ones, dropping some. This table holds more than 55,000 clones, approximately 92% found once. The CDR3 loop spans 17 amino acids. Germline V lookup: CDR1 MDHEN, CDR2 SYDVKM. With V trimmed by 0 bases and J by 1 base, 3 bases remained unmatched. The sample belongs to a study of OX40 agonist ivuxolimab in advanced cancers. This chain joins TRBV28 and TRBJ1-6; 7 bases align to TRBD1. The TCR originated in an adult with an advanced solid tumor such as melanoma, head and neck, liver or kidney cancer. The material was CD4+ or CD8+ T cells sorted from blood, obtained in a trial of the OX40 agonist ivuxolimab. The CDR3 DNA is TGTGCCAGCAGTTTATGGGGCAGGGGGTCCTATAATTCACCCCTCCACTTT. Translated: CASSLWGRGSYNSPLHF.